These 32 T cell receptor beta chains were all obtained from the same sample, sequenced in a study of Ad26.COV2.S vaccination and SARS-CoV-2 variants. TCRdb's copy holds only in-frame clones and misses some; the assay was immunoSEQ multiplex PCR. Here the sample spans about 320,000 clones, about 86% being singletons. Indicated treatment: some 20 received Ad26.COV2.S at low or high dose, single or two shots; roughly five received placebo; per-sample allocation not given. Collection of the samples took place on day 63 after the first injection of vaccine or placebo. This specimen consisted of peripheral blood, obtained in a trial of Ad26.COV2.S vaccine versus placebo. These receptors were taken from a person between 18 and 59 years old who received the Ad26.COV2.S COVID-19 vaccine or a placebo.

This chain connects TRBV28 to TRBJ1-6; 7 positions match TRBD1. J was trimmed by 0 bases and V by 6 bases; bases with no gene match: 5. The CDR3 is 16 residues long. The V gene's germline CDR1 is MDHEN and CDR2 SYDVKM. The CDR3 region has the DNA TGTGCCAGCAGGTCGACAGGGAGCTCCTATAATTCACCCCTCCACTTT. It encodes CASRSTGSSYNSPLHF.

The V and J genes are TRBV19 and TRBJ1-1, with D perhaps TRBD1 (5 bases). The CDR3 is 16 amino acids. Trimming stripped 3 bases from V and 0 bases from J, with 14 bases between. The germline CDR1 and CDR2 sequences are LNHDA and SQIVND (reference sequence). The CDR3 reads CASSMQGRGMNTEAFF. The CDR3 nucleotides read TGTGCCAGTAGTATGCAGGGTCGAGGGATGAACACTGAAGCTTTCTTT.

CDR3 residues: CASSEPGSTHEQFF. In nucleotides, the CDR3 is TGTGCCAGCAGTGAACCAGGGAGTACGCATGAGCAGTTCTTC. The chain is built from TRBV25-1 and TRBJ2-1; the D call may be TRBD1 or TRBD2 (5 bases each). Trimming took 2 bases from V and 8 from J, leaving 13 bases between them. The CDR3 spans 14 residues. Germline loops: CDR1 MGHDK, CDR2 SYGVNS. Full variable domain (missing parts from reference TRBV25-1 and TRBJ2-1): EADIYQTPRYLVIGTGKKITLECSQTMGHDKMYWYQQDPGMELHLIHYSYGVNSTEKGDLSSESTVSRIRTEHFPLTLESARPSHTSQYLCASSEPGSTHEQFFGPGTRLTVL.

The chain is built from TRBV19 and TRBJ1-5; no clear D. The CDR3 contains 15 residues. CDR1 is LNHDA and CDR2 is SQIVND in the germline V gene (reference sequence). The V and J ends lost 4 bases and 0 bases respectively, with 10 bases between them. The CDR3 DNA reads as TGTGCCAGTAGTAGAGCTTACTATAGCAATCAGCCCCAGCATTTT. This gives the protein CASSRAYYSNQPQHF.

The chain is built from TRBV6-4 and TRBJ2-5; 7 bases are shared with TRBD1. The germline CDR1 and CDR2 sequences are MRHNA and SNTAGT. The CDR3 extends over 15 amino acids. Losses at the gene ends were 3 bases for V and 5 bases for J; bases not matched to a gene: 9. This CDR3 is CASSEGQHPGETQYF. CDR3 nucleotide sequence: TGTGCCAGCAGTGAGGGACAGCACCCTGGGGAGACCCAGTACTTC.

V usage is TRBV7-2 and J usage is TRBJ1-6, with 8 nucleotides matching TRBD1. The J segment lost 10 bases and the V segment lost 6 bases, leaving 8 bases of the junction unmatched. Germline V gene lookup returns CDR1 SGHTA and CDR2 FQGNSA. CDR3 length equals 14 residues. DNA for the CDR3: TGTGCCAGCAGACCAGACAGGGGTTGGTCACCCCTCCACTTT. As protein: CASRPDRGWSPLHF.

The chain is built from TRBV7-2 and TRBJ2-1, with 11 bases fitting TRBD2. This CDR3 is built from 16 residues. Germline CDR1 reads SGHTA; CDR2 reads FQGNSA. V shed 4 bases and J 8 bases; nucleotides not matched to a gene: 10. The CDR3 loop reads CASSSSRLAGSYEQFF. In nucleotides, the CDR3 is TGTGCCAGCAGCTCATCCCGACTAGCGGGGAGCTATGAGCAGTTCTTC.

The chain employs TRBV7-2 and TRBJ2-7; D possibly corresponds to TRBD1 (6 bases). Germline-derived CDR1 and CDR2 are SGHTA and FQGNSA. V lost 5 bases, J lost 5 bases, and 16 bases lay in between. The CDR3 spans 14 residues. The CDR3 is CASSPWLGGDEQYF. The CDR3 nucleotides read TGTGCCAGCAGCCCTTGGTTAGGGGGAGACGAGCAGTACTTC.

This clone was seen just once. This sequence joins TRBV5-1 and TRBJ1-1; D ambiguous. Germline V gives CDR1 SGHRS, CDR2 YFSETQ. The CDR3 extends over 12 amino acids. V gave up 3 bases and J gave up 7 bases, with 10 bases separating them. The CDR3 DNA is TGCGCCAGCAGCTGGGGTACCGATGAAGCTTTCTTT. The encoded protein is CASSWGTDEAFF. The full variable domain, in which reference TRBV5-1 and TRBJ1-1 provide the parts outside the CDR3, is KAGVTQTPRYLIKTRGQQVTLSCSPISGHRSVSWYQQTPGQGLQFLFEYFSETQRNKGNFPGRFSGRQFSNSRSEMNVSTLELGDSALYLCASSWGTDEAFFGQGTRLTVV.

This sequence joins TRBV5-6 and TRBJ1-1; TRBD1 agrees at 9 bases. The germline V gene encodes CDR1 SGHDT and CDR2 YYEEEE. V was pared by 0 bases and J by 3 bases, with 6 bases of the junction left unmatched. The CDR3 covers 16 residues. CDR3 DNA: TGTGCCAGCAGCTTGGGGGGAGGGACAGGGTACACTGAAGCTTTCTTT. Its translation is CASSLGGGTGYTEAFF. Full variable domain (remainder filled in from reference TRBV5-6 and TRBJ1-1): DAGVTQSPTHLIKTRGQQVTLRCSPKSGHDTVSWYQQALGQGPQFIFQYYEEEERQRGNFPDRFSGHQFPNYSSELNVNALLLGDSALYLCASSLGGGTGYTEAFFGQGTRLTVV.

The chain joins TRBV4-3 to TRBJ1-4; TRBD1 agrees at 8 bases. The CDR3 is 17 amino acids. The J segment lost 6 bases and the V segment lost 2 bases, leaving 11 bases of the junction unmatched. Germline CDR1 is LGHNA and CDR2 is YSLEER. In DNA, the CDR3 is TGCGCCAGCAGCCAACATCGGACAGGGCCAGGGGATGAAAAACTGTTTTTT. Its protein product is CASSQHRTGPGDEKLFF.

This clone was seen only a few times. CDR3 sequence: CASSLEAGLSYEQYF. CDR3 in DNA: TGTGCCAGCAGCTTAGAGGCGGGGCTCTCCTACGAGCAGTACTTC. The V gene is TRBV7-2, the J gene TRBJ2-7, with D perhaps matching TRBD2 (6 bases). Trimming cost V 1 base and J 0 bases, with 10 bases left between them. There are 15 residues in the CDR3. Germline V gene sequence: CDR1 SGHTA, CDR2 FQGNSA.

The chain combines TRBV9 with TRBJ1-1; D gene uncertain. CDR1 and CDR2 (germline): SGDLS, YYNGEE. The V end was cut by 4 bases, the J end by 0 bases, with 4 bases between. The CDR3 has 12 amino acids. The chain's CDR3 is CASSQMNTEAFF. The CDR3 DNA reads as TGTGCCAGCAGCCAAATGAACACTGAAGCTTTCTTT.

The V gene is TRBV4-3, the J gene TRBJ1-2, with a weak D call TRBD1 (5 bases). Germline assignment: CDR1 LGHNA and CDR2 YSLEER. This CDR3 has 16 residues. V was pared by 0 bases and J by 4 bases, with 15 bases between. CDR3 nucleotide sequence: TGCGCCAGCAGCCAAGAATCCCACCCAGGGAGCTATGGCTACACCTTC. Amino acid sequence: CASSQESHPGSYGYTF.

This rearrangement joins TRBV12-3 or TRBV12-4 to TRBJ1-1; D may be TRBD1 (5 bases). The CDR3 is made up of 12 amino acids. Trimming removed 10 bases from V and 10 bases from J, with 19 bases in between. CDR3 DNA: TGTGCCATTCGACGGGACGCAGGAGGAGCTTTCTTT. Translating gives CAIRRDAGGAFF.

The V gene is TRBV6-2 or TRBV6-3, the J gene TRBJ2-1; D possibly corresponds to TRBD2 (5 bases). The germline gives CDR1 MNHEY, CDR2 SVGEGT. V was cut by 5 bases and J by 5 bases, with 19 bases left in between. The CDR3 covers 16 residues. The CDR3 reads CASSPHNSPGDNEQFF. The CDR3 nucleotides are TGTGCCAGCAGTCCGCATAATTCTCCCGGGGACAATGAGCAGTTCTTC.

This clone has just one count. CDR3 sequence reads: CASSPAPPGYYNEQFF. DNA for the CDR3: TGTGCCAGCAGCCCCGCCCCGCCCGGATATTACAATGAGCAGTTCTTC. The chain has TRBV7-9 and TRBJ2-1; D gene uncertain. This CDR3 region has 16 residues. The germline gives CDR1 SEHNR, CDR2 FQNEAQ (reference sequence). The V and J ends lost 5 bases and 4 bases respectively, with 18 bases between them.

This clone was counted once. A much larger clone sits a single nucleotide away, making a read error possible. The CDR3 nucleotides are TGTGCCAGCAGCTTAGGAGCCTATGGCTACACCTTC. Its translation: CASSLGAYGYTF. The chain employs TRBV7-2 and TRBJ1-2; D remains ambiguous. V dropped 1 base and J dropped 4 bases, with 4 bases sitting between them. Per germline, CDR1 SGHTA and CDR2 FQGNSA. This CDR3 is 12 amino acids long. The full variable domain, in which reference TRBV7-2 and TRBJ1-2 provide the parts outside the CDR3, is GAGVSQSPSNKVTEKGKDVELRCDPISGHTALYWYRQSLGQGLEFLIYFQGNSAPDKSGLPSDRFSAERTGGSVSTLTIQRTQQEDSAVYLCASSLGAYGYTFGSGTRLTVV.

The CDR3 reads CAWSEGGSYNEQFF. For the CDR3, the DNA is TGTGCCTGGAGCGAAGGGGGTTCCTACAATGAGCAGTTCTTC. The chain joins TRBV30 to TRBJ2-1, with D tentatively TRBD1 (6 bases). V was pared by 3 bases and J by 1 base, with 10 bases between. The CDR3 sequence is 14 residues long. CDR1 is GTSNPN, CDR2 SVGIG, per germline (reference sequence).

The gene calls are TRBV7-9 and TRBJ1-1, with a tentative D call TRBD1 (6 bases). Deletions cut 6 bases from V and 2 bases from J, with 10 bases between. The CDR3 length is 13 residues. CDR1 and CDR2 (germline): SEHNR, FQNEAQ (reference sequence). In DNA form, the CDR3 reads TGTGCCAGCAGAGTAGGGGGAAACACTGAAGCTTTCTTT. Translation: CASRVGGNTEAFF.

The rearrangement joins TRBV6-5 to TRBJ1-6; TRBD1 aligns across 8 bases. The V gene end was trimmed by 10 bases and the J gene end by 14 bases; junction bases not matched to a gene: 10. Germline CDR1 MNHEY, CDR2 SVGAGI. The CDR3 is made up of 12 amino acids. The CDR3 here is CATGTGLGALHF. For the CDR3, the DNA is TGTGCCACCGGGACAGGCCTCGGGGCCCTCCACTTT.

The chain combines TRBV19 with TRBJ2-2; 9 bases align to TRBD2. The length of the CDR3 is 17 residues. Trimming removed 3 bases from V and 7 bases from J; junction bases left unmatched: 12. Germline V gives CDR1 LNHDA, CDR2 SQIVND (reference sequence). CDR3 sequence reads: CASSMRVAGALIGELFF. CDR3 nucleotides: TGTGCCAGTAGTATGAGAGTAGCGGGGGCCCTCATCGGGGAGCTGTTTTTT.

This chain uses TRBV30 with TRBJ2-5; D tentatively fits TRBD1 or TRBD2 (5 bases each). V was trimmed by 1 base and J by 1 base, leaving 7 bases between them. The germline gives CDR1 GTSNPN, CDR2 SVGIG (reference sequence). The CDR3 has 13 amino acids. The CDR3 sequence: CAWSAGTQETQYF. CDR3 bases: TGTGCCTGGAGTGCCGGGACCCAAGAGACCCAGTACTTC.

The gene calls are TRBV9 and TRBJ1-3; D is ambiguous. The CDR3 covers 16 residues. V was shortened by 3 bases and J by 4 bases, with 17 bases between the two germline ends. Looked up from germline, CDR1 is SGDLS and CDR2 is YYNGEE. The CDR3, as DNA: TGTGCCAGCAGCGGGGATTATTCCCTTACGGGAAACACCATATATTTT. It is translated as CASSGDYSLTGNTIYF.

CDR3 nucleotide sequence: TGTGCCAGCAGCCAAGATGCATCTCGACAGGGGAATTCACCCCTCCACTTT. Its translation: CASSQDASRQGNSPLHF. V and J are TRBV3-1 (or the pseudogene TRBV3-2) and TRBJ1-6; 8 positions match TRBD1. This CDR3 contains 17 residues. J gave up 7 bases and V 0 bases, and 8 bases lay outside the gene matches. CDR1 is LGHDT and CDR2 is YNNKEL in the germline V gene (reference sequence).

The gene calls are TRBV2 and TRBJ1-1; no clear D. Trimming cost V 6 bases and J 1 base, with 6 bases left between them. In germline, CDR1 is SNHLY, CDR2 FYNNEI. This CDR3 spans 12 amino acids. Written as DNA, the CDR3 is TGTGCCAGCAGACTGCGGAACACTGAAGCTTTCTTT. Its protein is CASRLRNTEAFF.

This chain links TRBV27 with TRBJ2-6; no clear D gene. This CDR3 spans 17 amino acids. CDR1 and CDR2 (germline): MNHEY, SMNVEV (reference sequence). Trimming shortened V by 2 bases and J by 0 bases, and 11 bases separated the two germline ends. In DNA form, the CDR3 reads TGTGCCAGCAGTTTAGCAGGCGCCTCCTCTGGGGCCAACGTCCTGACTTTC. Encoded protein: CASSLAGASSGANVLTF.

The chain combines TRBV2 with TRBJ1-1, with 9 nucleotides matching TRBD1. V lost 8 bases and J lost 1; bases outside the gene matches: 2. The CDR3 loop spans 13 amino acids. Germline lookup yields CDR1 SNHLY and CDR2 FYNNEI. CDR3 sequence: CASGDRANTEAFF. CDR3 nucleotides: TGTGCCAGCGGGGACAGGGCGAACACTGAAGCTTTCTTT.

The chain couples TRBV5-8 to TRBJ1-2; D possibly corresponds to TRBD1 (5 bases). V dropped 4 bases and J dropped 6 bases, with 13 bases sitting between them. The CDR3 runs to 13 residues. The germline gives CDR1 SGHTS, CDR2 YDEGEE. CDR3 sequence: CASSPGGLNGYTF. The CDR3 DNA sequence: TGTGCCAGCAGCCCCGGGGGTTTGAATGGCTACACCTTC.

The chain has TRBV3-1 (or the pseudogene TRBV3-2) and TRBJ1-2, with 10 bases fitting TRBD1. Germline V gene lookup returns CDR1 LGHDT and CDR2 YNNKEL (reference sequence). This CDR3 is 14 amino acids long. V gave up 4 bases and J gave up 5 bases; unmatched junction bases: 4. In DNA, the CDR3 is TGTGCCAGCAGCCGTGGACAGGGGGATTATGGCTACACCTTC. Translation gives CASSRGQGDYGYTF.

This CDR3 is CASSPGQAEQYF. CDR3 DNA sequence: TGTGCCAGCTCACCCGGACAGGCCGAGCAGTACTTC. This chain links TRBV18 with TRBJ2-7, with 7 bases matching TRBD1. V lost 3 bases and J lost 6; bases outside the gene matches: 2. Germline-derived CDR1 and CDR2 are KGHSH and LQKENI. The CDR3 has 12 amino acids.

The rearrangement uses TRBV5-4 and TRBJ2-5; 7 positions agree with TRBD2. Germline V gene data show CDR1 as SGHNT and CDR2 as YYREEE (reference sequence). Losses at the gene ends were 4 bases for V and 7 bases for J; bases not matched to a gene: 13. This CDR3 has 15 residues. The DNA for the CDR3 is TGTGCCAGCAGCCTGCAGGCGGGGGATTCGGGGACCCAGTACTTC. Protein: CASSLQAGDSGTQYF.